The rows below give T cell receptor beta chains drawn from one sample of a study of CD8 T cells in ankylosing spondylitis. TCRdb re-called the 5' RACE reads with MiXCR, one entry per CDR3 protein. The table lists under 55,000 distinct CDR3 sequences, 6.5% to 9% of them singletons. Material for sequencing was blood, either unsorted or a sorted T cell fraction (not recorded which). The receptors were sampled from a female donor with ankylosing spondylitis or in good health (not recorded which). Both conserved end residues are trimmed from each CDR3. Clone size is given for some rows only: seen once, a few or many times, or a class if the clone is expanded.

TRBV5-6	TRBJ1-1	many	ASSLEGGDVNTEAF
TRBV20-1	TRBJ2-1	many	SATDEQF
TRBV5-1	TRBJ1-5	many	ASSSGQGYQPQH
TRBV10-3	TRBJ1-1	many	AIRDTGTGTTEAF
TRBV28	TRBJ1-4	NA	ASSFLSGTGGPTNEKLF
TRBV7-7	TRBJ1-1	many	ASSLELGTEAF
TRBV2	TRBJ1-5	NA	ASSELGYGNQPQH
TRBV7-8	TRBJ1-5	NA	ASSSWTRSGNQPQH
TRBV5-1	TRBJ1-1	many	ASSSLNRGPNTEAF
TRBV5-1	TRBJ1-2	medium-sized	ASSADYGYT
TRBV20-1	TRBJ2-5	many	SAYGDYSLGAQY
TRBV10-2	TRBJ2-3	many	ASSVMGAGTQY
TRBV29-1	TRBJ2-5	many	SSGPEGETQY
TRBV5-1	TRBJ2-5	many	ASSSTGGWQETQY
TRBV6-1	TRBJ2-2	many	ASSHGLAGDTGELF
TRBV5-1	TRBJ1-5	many	ASSSTPGQDQPQH
TRBV30	TRBJ1-1	once	AWSGQGAEAF
TRBV5-1	TRBJ1-6	many	ASSFKENNSPLH
TRBV5-1	TRBJ2-7	many	ASSPGGGAVSYEQY
TRBV5-1	TRBJ2-2	NA	ASSSGNTGELF
TRBV28	TRBJ2-1	many	ASSAPGTGYYEQF
TRBV20-1	TRBJ2-2	many	SAGYTSGGAANTGELF
TRBV20-1	TRBJ2-5	many	SASPGTSAQETQY
TRBV12-2	TRBJ1-4	NA	ASRLPGPSAGDEKLF
TRBV4-1	TRBJ1-5	many	ASSQRTGNQPQH
TRBV6-1	TRBJ2-2	many	ASSTRTGDTGELF